This TCR beta chain emerged from a study of CXCR3-negative and CXCR3-positive naive CD8 T cells. With respect to this clonotype: Its antigen is as yet unknown.

Each TRB cDNA library was prepared by 5' RACE (with UMI labels). TCRdb reprocessed the 5' RACE reads; each CDR3 protein has one entry and no DNA is given. This sample's clone table lists approximately 100,000 distinct CDR3 sequences. Study outcomes and limitations: The TRB CDR3s that CXCR3-positive naive cells carried were more hydrophobic than those of CXCR3-negative naive cells.

The CDR3 totals 14 residues. CDR1 and CDR2 (germline): SGHTA, FQGNSA. Source material: naive CXCR3+ CD8+ T cells from blood. Subset reported: CD45RO-CCR7+CD27+CD95- naive CD8+ T cells expressing CXCR3 (TNR3+). This rearrangement joins TRBV7-2 to TRBJ1-1; the D call of TRBD1 rests on TCRdb alone, since no DNA is present to check it. This clonotype originated in a human donor in good health. Some clones in this sample may be carry-over from other donors' samples. CDR3 amino acids: CASSLNVQGPEAFF.